These 31 T cell receptor beta chains were all obtained from the same sample, sequenced in a study of cytomegalovirus exposure and HLA in healthy donors. The primer mix had 60 Vbeta and 13 Jbeta primers. Some clones are missing from TCRdb's copy, which holds only in-frame ones; the method was immunoSEQ multiplex PCR. Of under 140,000 clones detected, roughly 84% appear once; the ten largest clones hold approximately 5.6%. Input material: PBMCs. The source is a man aged 25-45 years in good health and CMV-seropositive.

This clone was found a few times. The CDR3 DNA follows: TGTGCCAGCAGTAAGCGGACAGGCCAAGAGACCCAGTACTTC. Amino acid sequence: CASSKRTGQETQYF. The chain combines TRBV28 with TRBJ2-5, with 7 nucleotides matching TRBD1. Germline V gene data show CDR1 as MDHEN and CDR2 as SYDVKM. The junction had 4 bases not matched to a gene; V was cut back by 5 bases and J by 1 base. The CDR3 covers 14 residues.

The chain couples TRBV25-1 to TRBJ2-5, with 9 positions matching TRBD2. Germline CDR1 reads MGHDK; CDR2 reads SYGVNS. The CDR3 consists of 15 residues. V lost 5 bases and J lost 5; bases outside the gene matches: 9. The DNA for the CDR3 is TGTGCCAGCAGTCCTAGTAGCGGGGGTGGGGAGACCCAGTACTTC. Amino acids: CASSPSSGGGETQYF.

The rearrangement uses TRBV7-8 and TRBJ1-2; D unresolved. The germline V and J ends were trimmed by 0 bases and 5 bases, with 7 bases remaining between them. The germline V gene encodes CDR1 SGHVS and CDR2 FQNEAQ. The CDR3 is 13 residues long. The CDR3 sequence is CASSLAESYGYTF. CDR3 sequence (DNA): TGTGCCAGCAGCTTAGCGGAGTCTTATGGCTACACCTTC. Filled out from reference TRBV7-8 and TRBJ1-2, the complete variable domain reads GAGVSQSPRYKVAKRGQDVALRCDPISGHVSLFWYQQALGQGPEFLTYFQNEAQLDKSGLPSDRFFAERPEGSVSTLKIQRTQQEDSAVYLCASSLAESYGYTFGSGTRLTVV.

The rearrangement uses TRBV6-6 and TRBJ2-1; 7 bases are a match to TRBD2. The ends lost 0 bases at V and 8 bases at J; junction bases unmatched: 4. The CDR3 is made up of 14 amino acids. In germline, CDR1 is MNHNY, CDR2 SVGAGI (reference sequence). CDR3 residues: CASSYSGRGDEQFF. The CDR3 bases are TGTGCCAGCAGTTACTCTGGCCGGGGGGATGAGCAGTTCTTC.

The chain couples TRBV9 to TRBJ2-7, with D tentatively TRBD2 (6 bases). The CDR3 loop spans 14 amino acids. The V end lost 0 bases, the J end lost 6 bases, and 13 bases lay between the germline ends. Germline values: CDR1 SGDLS, CDR2 YYNGEE. The CDR3 sequence is CASSVGGELSEQYF. DNA of the CDR3: TGTGCCAGCAGCGTAGGGGGGGAATTAAGCGAGCAGTACTTC.

This rearrangement joins TRBV5-1 to TRBJ2-7; TRBD1 is a possible D gene (6 bases). V lost 0 bases to trimming and J lost 5 bases, with 9 bases between them. The CDR3 extends over 13 amino acids. From germline, CDR1 is SGHRS and CDR2 YFSETQ. The CDR3 reads CASSLGQADEQYF. The DNA of the CDR3 is TGCGCCAGCAGCTTGGGACAGGCAGACGAGCAGTACTTC.

The chain combines TRBV19 with TRBJ1-6, with D tentatively TRBD1 (6 bases). The V and J ends lost 5 bases and 4 bases respectively, with 12 bases between them. CDR3 length: 15 residues. The germline CDR1 and CDR2 sequences are LNHDA and SQIVND (reference sequence). The CDR3 DNA follows: TGTGCCAGTAGTCACCGGGACATTTATAATTCACCCCTCCACTTT. Translated: CASSHRDIYNSPLHF.

CDR3 sequence: CASSLNYPGTNEKLFF. The CDR3 DNA is TGTGCCAGCAGTTTAAATTATCCGGGAACTAATGAAAAACTGTTTTTT. The chain combines TRBV27 with TRBJ1-4; D gene unclear. This CDR3 spans 16 amino acids. Germline values: CDR1 MNHEY, CDR2 SMNVEV (reference sequence). Trimming pared 2 bases from V and 1 base from J, leaving 11 bases between.

The V gene is TRBV29-1, the J gene TRBJ2-3; D uncertain. The CDR3 is 14 residues long. Deletions cut 0 bases from V and 6 bases from J, with 13 bases between. CDR1 is SQVTM, CDR2 ANQGSEA, per germline. CDR3 DNA sequence: TGCAGCGTTGAAGATCGGCGGATTGGGGATACGCAGTATTTT. Protein product: CSVEDRRIGDTQYF.

The genes are TRBV18 and TRBJ2-7, with 7 bases identical to TRBD1. The V and J ends lost 2 bases and 0 bases, in that order; junction bases with no gene match: 4. The CDR3 spans 15 residues. CDR1 KGHSH and CDR2 LQKENI come from the germline V gene. The CDR3 loop is CASSPMAGGSYEQYF. CDR3 bases: TGTGCCAGCTCACCAATGGCAGGGGGCTCCTACGAGCAGTACTTC.

The rearrangement links TRBV7-2 to TRBJ1-2; 7 bases are shared with TRBD1. The V gene end was trimmed by 0 bases and the J gene end by 6 bases; junction bases not matched to a gene: 1. CDR1 is SGHTA and CDR2 is FQGNSA in the germline V gene. The CDR3 is made up of 13 amino acids. Written as DNA, the CDR3 is TGTGCCAGCAGCTTAGCTAGGGGGCATGGCTACACCTTC. It yields the protein CASSLARGHGYTF.

This clone was recorded once. The genes are TRBV11-2 and TRBJ1-3; 8 bases align to TRBD1. The CDR3 extends over 18 amino acids. Germline lookup yields CDR1 SGHAT and CDR2 FQNNGV. V lost 5 bases, J lost 2 bases, and 14 bases stayed unmatched. The CDR3 DNA sequence: TGTGCCAGCAGCCCGTTGTTGGGACAGGACTATCCTGGAAACACCATATATTTT. This codes for CASSPLLGQDYPGNTIYF. The variable domain in full, with the rest retrieved from reference TRBV11-2 and TRBJ1-3, is EAGVAQSPRYKIIEKRQSVAFWCNPISGHATLYWYQQILGQGPKLLIQFQNNGVVDDSQLPKDRFSAERLKGVDSTLKIQPAKLEDSAVYLCASSPLLGQDYPGNTIYFGEGSWLTVV.

This chain joins TRBV6-5 and TRBJ1-1, with D unclear. With 7 bases removed from V and 1 base from J, the gap between germline ends came to 10 bases. Germline CDR1 reads MNHEY; CDR2 reads SVGAGI. The CDR3 runs 13 residues. CDR3 in amino acids: CASTSGENTEAFF. CDR3 sequence (DNA): TGTGCCAGCACCTCCGGGGAGAACACTGAAGCTTTCTTT.

This clone has more than one count but fewer than ten. The chain recombines TRBV5-4 with TRBJ2-5; D is ambiguous. This CDR3 spans 14 amino acids. Germline CDR1 is SGHNT and CDR2 is YYREEE (reference sequence). V was pared by 2 bases and J by 2 bases, with 10 bases between. CDR3 DNA: TGTGCCAGCAGCTTTCAGGATACTCAAGAGACCCAGTACTTC. Encoded protein: CASSFQDTQETQYF.

The chain has TRBV5-4 and TRBJ2-3, with a tentative D call TRBD2 (6 bases). Trimming took 0 bases from V and 3 from J, leaving 11 bases between them. CDR1 and CDR2 (germline): SGHNT, YYREEE (reference sequence). CDR3 length: 15 residues. The CDR3 here is CASSLGQGGTDTQYF. The DNA for the CDR3 is TGTGCCAGCAGCTTGGGCCAGGGAGGAACAGATACGCAGTATTTT.

This clone occurred a few times. The chain is built from TRBV28 and TRBJ1-5; 8 positions match TRBD1. V shed 6 bases, J shed 7 bases, and the junction held 8 bases outside the gene matches. The germline gives CDR1 MDHEN, CDR2 SYDVKM. This CDR3 contains 14 residues. Written as DNA, the CDR3 is TGTGCCAGCAGACGAACAGGGGGTACCCAGCCCCAGCATTTT. Encoded protein: CASRRTGGTQPQHF.

J is TRBJ2-7 and V is TRBV2; 8 bases match TRBD2. The V and J ends lost 8 bases and 0 bases, in that order; junction bases with no gene match: 6. The germline CDR1 and CDR2 sequences are SNHLY and FYNNEI. The CDR3 runs 14 residues. The CDR3 DNA follows: TGTGCCAGCCGGGGGGGCGCCAGCTCCTACGAGCAGTACTTC. This gives the protein CASRGGASSYEQYF.

The count of this clone is one. The rearrangement links TRBV5-1 to TRBJ1-2, with 7 positions matching TRBD1. The ends lost 4 bases at V and 7 bases at J; junction bases unmatched: 10. The CDR3 length is 14 residues. CDR1 and CDR2 (germline): SGHRS, YFSETQ. In nucleotides, the CDR3 is TGCGCCAGCAGCCTTAGGGGGCAAGTAATTGGCTACACCTTC. It yields the protein CASSLRGQVIGYTF.

This sequence joins TRBV2 and TRBJ2-6, with TRBD2 matching 7 bases. There are 15 residues in the CDR3. Germline V gives CDR1 SNHLY, CDR2 FYNNEI. Trimming cost V 6 bases and J 4 bases; bases outside gene matches: 6. CDR3 loop: CASSTQRGGANVLTF. In DNA form, the CDR3 reads TGTGCCAGCAGCACCCAGCGGGGAGGGGCCAACGTCCTGACTTTC.

The chain employs TRBV4-1 and TRBJ2-2; the match to TRBD1 covers 10 bases. Germline values: CDR1 MGHRA, CDR2 YSYEKL. With V trimmed by 8 bases and J by 6 bases, 12 bases remained unmatched. The CDR3 has 16 residues. The CDR3 protein is CASAYPGQGLAGELFF. CDR3 bases: TGCGCCAGCGCTTATCCGGGACAGGGGTTGGCCGGGGAGCTGTTTTTT.

The chain carries TRBV19 and TRBJ2-5, with TRBD2 matching over 7 bases. V lost 5 bases, J lost 3 bases, and 15 bases stayed unmatched. This CDR3 spans 17 amino acids. Germline CDR1 LNHDA, CDR2 SQIVND (reference sequence). For the CDR3, the DNA is TGTGCCAGTAGTCCGGGGGTTCTCACGAGCGGGGAAGAGACCCAGTACTTC. This encodes CASSPGVLTSGEETQYF.

This sequence joins TRBV2 and TRBJ2-2; 8 positions match TRBD1. The CDR3 totals 15 residues. Per germline, CDR1 SNHLY and CDR2 FYNNEI. Losses at the gene ends were 5 bases for V and 6 bases for J; bases not matched to a gene: 8. CDR3 DNA sequence: TGTGCCAGCAGTCTAACGACAGGGGCGGCCGGGGAGCTGTTTTTT. Its protein is CASSLTTGAAGELFF.

The chain is built from TRBV27 and TRBJ1-1, with D maybe TRBD1 (5 bases). The V and J ends lost 5 bases and 5 bases respectively, with 15 bases between them. This CDR3 contains 14 residues. Germline V gene data show CDR1 as MNHEY and CDR2 as SMNVEV (reference sequence). The CDR3 DNA sequence: TGTGCCAGCAGTCCCCCCGGGGGGGAGACTGAAGCTTTCTTT. It is translated as CASSPPGGETEAFF.

V is TRBV9 and J is TRBJ1-1; possibly TRBD1 for D (6 bases). From germline, CDR1 is SGDLS and CDR2 YYNGEE. V was trimmed by 3 bases and J by 4 bases, leaving 16 bases between them. The CDR3 has 15 amino acids. CDR3 nucleotide sequence: TGTGCCAGCAGCGCGAGGGGACAATCCCTCACTGAAGCTTTCTTT. It is translated as CASSARGQSLTEAFF.

This clone was seen a handful of times. J is TRBJ1-2 and V is TRBV4-2; D perhaps matches TRBD1 (6 bases). Germline V lookup: CDR1 LGHNA, CDR2 YNFKEQ. Trimming removed 5 bases at V and 6 bases at J, with 13 bases between. CDR3 length: 13 residues. As DNA, the CDR3 is TGTGCCAGCAGCTTGGTCCGGACAGATGGCTACACCTTC. Residues: CASSLVRTDGYTF.

This chain links TRBV27 with TRBJ2-2, with D unresolved. V gave up 4 bases and J gave up 6 bases, with 12 bases separating them. The V gene's germline CDR1 is MNHEY and CDR2 SMNVEV (reference sequence). The CDR3 extends over 14 amino acids. CDR3 nucleotide sequence: TGTGCCAGCAGTTCTACTACTCCCCCCGGGGAGCTGTTTTTT. This sequence encodes CASSSTTPPGELFF.

CDR3 coding DNA: TGTGCCAGCAGCTTACGAGAGGGGGCCGGTAAGGCCGGGGAGCTGTTTTTT. Protein product: CASSLREGAGKAGELFF. This sequence joins TRBV7-8 and TRBJ2-2, with TRBD1 matching over 7 bases. V lost 2 bases and J lost 6; bases outside the gene matches: 12. The CDR3 has 17 residues. Per the germline V gene, CDR1 is SGHVS and CDR2 is FQNEAQ.

This clone was seen only once. V and J are TRBV6-1 and TRBJ1-1, with D perhaps TRBD1 (5 bases). Germline V gene data show CDR1 as MNHNS and CDR2 as SASEGT. The CDR3 spans 13 residues. Trimming cost V 6 bases and J 11 bases, with 19 bases left between them. The CDR3 loop reads CASSSVGTLDAFF. The CDR3 coding sequence is TGTGCCAGCAGCTCTGTGGGGACTCTTGATGCTTTCTTT.

V and J are TRBV27 and TRBJ2-6; possible D gene TRBD2, 6 bases. Germline V gene data show CDR1 as MNHEY and CDR2 as SMNVEV (reference sequence). The CDR3 spans 15 residues. Trimming stripped 4 bases from V and 2 bases from J, with 9 bases between. The DNA for the CDR3 is TGTGCCAGCAGTTCTTGGGGGGCTGGGGCCAACGTCCTGACTTTC. It codes for CASSSWGAGANVLTF.

The chain has TRBV5-5 and TRBJ1-2; D remains ambiguous. Trimming removed 2 bases from V and 1 base from J, with 12 bases in between. Germline CDR1 reads SGHKS; CDR2 reads YYEKEE (reference sequence). CDR3 length: 15 residues. CDR3 in DNA: TGTGCCAGCAGCTTCGGGGTCAACATTAACTATGGCTACACCTTC. The encoded protein is CASSFGVNINYGYTF.

The gene calls are TRBV9 and TRBJ2-3; 10 nucleotides agree with TRBD2. CDR1 SGDLS and CDR2 YYNGEE come from the germline V gene. This CDR3 contains 16 residues. Trimming removed 4 bases from V and 0 bases from J; junction bases left unmatched: 5. The CDR3 sequence: CASSRTSGASTDTQYF. In DNA form, the CDR3 reads TGTGCCAGCAGCCGAACTAGCGGGGCGAGCACAGATACGCAGTATTTT. The variable domain in full, completed from reference TRBV9 and TRBJ2-3, reads DSGVTQTPKHLITATGQRVTLRCSPRSGDLSVYWYQQSLDQGLQFLIQYYNGEERAKGNILERFSAQQFPDLHSELNLSSLELGDSALYFCASSRTSGASTDTQYFGPGTRLTVL.